Following are 24 T cell receptor beta chains from one sample sequenced in a study of CD8+CD57+ T cells in acquired aplastic anemia (dated by TCRdb to the late 2010s). Sequencing relied on an Illumina HiSeq 2000. Genomic DNA served as template for TCR beta VDJ combination and CDR3 sequence profiling. TCRdb reworked the public reads: Q25 trimming with fastp, MiXCR clone assembly, productive beta chains retained. All rows with the same CDR3 protein become a single entry with the most common DNA and genes. Present in this sample are 300,000 or so distinct CDR3 sequences, around three fifths of which were seen just once. The ten largest clones add up to roughly 8% of the sample. Sample: sorted CD4+, CD8+, or CD8+CD57+ T cells (not recorded which) from PBMCs. The receptor source for this set is a human donor with severe aplastic anemia or a healthy control (not recorded which).

This chain links TRBV24-1 with TRBJ2-2; D not resolved. V gave up 3 bases and J gave up 1 base, with 14 bases separating them. The CDR3 is made up of 17 amino acids. The germline V gene encodes CDR1 KGHDR and CDR2 SFDVKD. The CDR3 reads CATSDQRTGGNTGELFF. The CDR3 nucleotides are TGTGCCACCAGTGATCAACGGACGGGTGGGAACACCGGGGAGCTGTTTTTT.

There are many counts of this clonotype. The chain combines TRBV5-8 with TRBJ2-2, with D perhaps being TRBD1 or TRBD2 (5 bases each). Germline V gene lookup returns CDR1 SGHTS and CDR2 YDEGEE. This CDR3 has 13 amino acids. V lost 1 base and J 5 bases, leaving 6 bases between the germline ends. The DNA for the CDR3 is TGTGCCAGCAGCTTGTGGGGGACCGGGGAGCTGTTTTTT. Translated: CASSLWGTGELFF.

This clonotype has only a few counts. A read error may explain this, as a much larger clone is one base away. The chain is built from TRBV6-5 and TRBJ2-2; D remains ambiguous. The V gene lost 4 bases and the J gene lost 6 bases, with 9 bases spanning the gap. The CDR3 has 13 residues. Germline CDR1 MNHEY, CDR2 SVGAGI. The CDR3 sequence: CASSCSLSGELFF. In DNA, the CDR3 is TGTGCCAGCAGTTGCTCGTTGTCCGGGGAGCTGTTTTTT.

The table lists this clonotype with many counts. The V call is TRBV19, the J call TRBJ1-1; perhaps TRBD1 as D (5 bases). Germline V gives CDR1 LNHDA, CDR2 SQIVND (reference sequence). V was trimmed by 1 base and J by 4 bases, leaving 13 bases between them. The CDR3 has 15 amino acids. In DNA, the CDR3 is TGTGCCAGTAGTATAGGCGGGGGAGGTATCACTGAAGCTTTCTTT. Translating it yields CASSIGGGGITEAFF.

For this clonotype: One base away lies a much larger clone, so this may be a sequencing read error. The chain recombines TRBV7-2 with TRBJ2-1; a possible D gene is TRBD1 (6 bases). The CDR3 has 18 amino acids. Germline V gene sequence: CDR1 SGHTA, CDR2 FQGNSA. The CDR3 loop is CASSLSPLGAAFYNGQFF. In DNA form, the CDR3 reads TGTGCCAGCAGCTTAAGCCCTCTGGGGGCCGCCTTCTACAATGGGCAGTTCTTC.

This clonotype has only a few counts. The rearrangement links TRBV19 to TRBJ2-7; no definite D call. V lost 3 bases, J lost 5 bases, and 14 bases lay in between. Germline CDR1 is LNHDA and CDR2 is SQIVND (reference sequence). The CDR3 loop spans 14 amino acids. Written as DNA, the CDR3 is TGTGCCAGTAGTATGGTATCGAGTTCCCACGAGCAGTACTTC. It is translated as CASSMVSSSHEQYF.

This clonotype was found a few times. This sequence joins TRBV7-3 and TRBJ1-2; D is perhaps TRBD1 (6 bases). Per germline, CDR1 SGHTA and CDR2 FQGTGA. V lost 2 bases to trimming and J lost 3 bases, with 10 bases between them. The length of the CDR3 is 14 residues. The CDR3 nucleotides read TGTGCCAGCAGCTTATTGGACAGCTACTATGGCTACACCTTC. It codes for CASSLLDSYYGYTF.

The chain carries TRBV11-2 and TRBJ2-7, with unresolved D. Germline V gene data show CDR1 as SGHAT and CDR2 as FQNNGV. The CDR3 is made up of 13 amino acids. V was clipped by 5 bases and J by 2 bases, with 10 bases between them. The CDR3 region has the DNA TGTGCCAGCAGCCATGGACGGGCCTACGAGCAGTACTTC. Translation: CASSHGRAYEQYF.

This clonotype was counted only a few times. V usage is TRBV25-1 and J usage is TRBJ2-3; D is uncertain. Germline CDR1 reads MGHDK; CDR2 reads SYGVNS. The CDR3 covers 14 residues. V lost 8 bases, J lost 5 bases, and 17 bases lay in between. Here the CDR3 DNA reads TGTGCCAGCCATCCGACACCGGTCGGAGATACGCAGTATTTT. Its protein product is CASHPTPVGDTQYF.

The V and J genes are TRBV9 and TRBJ2-3; D perhaps matches TRBD2 (6 bases). V was pared by 4 bases and J by 5 bases, with 17 bases between. CDR1 is SGDLS and CDR2 is YYNGEE in the germline V gene. This CDR3 contains 15 residues. DNA of the CDR3: TGTGCCAGCAGCCTCTCGGGGGTTCAGGGAGATACGCAGTATTTT. It is translated as CASSLSGVQGDTQYF.

The chain has TRBV20-1 and TRBJ2-7, with 13 nucleotides matching TRBD2. J was trimmed by 2 bases and V by 5 bases; bases with no gene match: 3. Germline-derived CDR1 and CDR2 are DFQATT and SNEGSKA (reference sequence). CDR3 length: 14 residues. The CDR3 spells CSAPGLAGTYEQYF. The CDR3 DNA is TGCAGTGCTCCGGGACTAGCGGGAACCTACGAGCAGTACTTC.

This clonotype was observed at least ten times. The V and J genes are TRBV7-2 and TRBJ2-3; D gene ambiguous. Germline CDR1 is SGHTA and CDR2 is FQGNSA. V dropped 3 bases and J dropped 4 bases, with 14 bases sitting between them. The CDR3 sequence is 15 residues long. The CDR3 protein is CASSFGGVSSDTQYF. The CDR3 DNA follows: TGTGCCAGCAGCTTTGGTGGGGTATCGTCAGATACGCAGTATTTT.

The rearrangement uses TRBV7-9 and TRBJ1-2; tentatively, D is TRBD1 (6 bases). V gave up 4 bases and J gave up 6 bases, with 15 bases separating them. The germline gives CDR1 SEHNR, CDR2 FQNEAQ (reference sequence). The CDR3 is made up of 14 amino acids. CDR3 DNA sequence: TGTGCCAGCAGCTACTCGCAGGGGTCGGATGGCTACACCTTC. Its protein is CASSYSQGSDGYTF.

V usage is TRBV7-8 and J usage is TRBJ1-1, with 9 bases lining up with TRBD1. The V and J ends lost 5 bases and 4 bases, in that order; junction bases with no gene match: 2. CDR1 and CDR2 from the germline V gene are SGHVS and FQNEAQ. The CDR3 has 13 residues. In DNA form, the CDR3 reads TGTGCCAGCAGCGGACAGGGGCCCACTGAAGCTTTCTTT. Protein: CASSGQGPTEAFF.

The chain couples TRBV7-8 to TRBJ1-5, with TRBD1 as a possible D gene (5 bases). This CDR3 contains 15 residues. The V gene lost 3 bases and the J gene lost 0 bases, with 9 bases spanning the gap. Germline assignment: CDR1 SGHVS and CDR2 FQNEAQ. CDR3 sequence reads: CASSFDSYSNQPQHF. CDR3 nucleotide sequence: TGTGCCAGCAGCTTTGACAGTTATAGCAATCAGCCCCAGCATTTT.

This clonotype was counted only a few times. V is TRBV20-1 and J is TRBJ2-5, with unresolved D. CDR1 is DFQATT, CDR2 SNEGSKA, per germline (reference sequence). The V end was cut by 6 bases, the J end by 4 bases, with 9 bases between. The CDR3 runs 11 residues. The CDR3 DNA reads as TGCAGTGCCGTTTTGACAGAGACCCAGTACTTC. Amino acid sequence: CSAVLTETQYF.

The rearrangement uses TRBV5-6 and TRBJ2-1, with D unclear. Germline-derived CDR1 and CDR2 are SGHDT and YYEEEE. V lost 6 bases and J 8 bases, leaving 12 bases between the germline ends. The CDR3 spans 12 residues. This CDR3 reads CASNTVDYEQFF. Here the CDR3 DNA reads TGTGCCAGCAACACAGTGGATTATGAGCAGTTCTTC.

The V and J genes are TRBV24-1 and TRBJ1-3, with D unclear. V was shortened by 9 bases and J by 0 bases, with 11 bases between the two germline ends. The CDR3 is 14 residues long. Germline CDR1 is KGHDR and CDR2 is SFDVKD. In DNA, the CDR3 is TGTGCCACCTCAACCGGCCCCTCTGGAAACACCATATATTTT. Translated, it gives CATSTGPSGNTIYF.

The chain joins TRBV10-3 to TRBJ1-2, with D perhaps TRBD1 (5 bases). The V gene lost 6 bases and the J gene lost 5 bases, with 16 bases spanning the gap. Germline V gene sequence: CDR1 ENHRY, CDR2 SYGVKD. The length of the CDR3 is 14 residues. The CDR3 DNA sequence: TGTGCCATCAGCCGGACGGGGCCCCTTTATGGCTACACCTTC. It specifies CAISRTGPLYGYTF.

This clonotype appeared a few times. V and J are TRBV10-3 and TRBJ2-1; no clear D. This CDR3 is built from 14 residues. V was clipped by 7 bases and J by 7 bases, with 17 bases between them. Germline values: CDR1 ENHRY, CDR2 SYGVKD. CDR3 region: CAIKIGPTGNEQFF. The CDR3 coding sequence is TGTGCCATCAAAATTGGCCCAACTGGTAATGAGCAGTTCTTC.

Concerning this clonotype itself: This may come from a read error, since a much larger clone is one base off. The chain couples TRBV6-5 to TRBJ2-3, with 9 bases fitting TRBD2. The V gene's germline CDR1 is MNHEY and CDR2 SVGAGI. The CDR3 has 16 residues. CDR3 in amino acids: CASSYSSRGGTNTQYF. The DNA of the CDR3 is TGTGCCAGCAGTTACTCATCGCGGGGGGGCACAAATACGCAGTATTTT.

The chain carries TRBV20-1 and TRBJ2-5, with TRBD2 matching over 15 bases. CDR1 DFQATT and CDR2 SNEGSKA come from the germline V gene (reference sequence). The length of the CDR3 is 17 residues. J was trimmed by 2 bases and V by 6 bases; bases with no gene match: 10. The CDR3 region has the DNA TGCAGTGCCAGCAGTTACGGGACTAGCGGGGGGCAAGAGACCCAGTACTTC. Its protein is CSASSYGTSGGQETQYF.

The chain employs TRBV7-2 and TRBJ1-2; 11 bases match TRBD1. The ends lost 6 bases at V and 5 bases at J; junction bases unmatched: 5. CDR1 is SGHTA and CDR2 is FQGNSA in the germline V gene. This CDR3 is built from 14 residues. Here the CDR3 DNA reads TGTGCCAGCAGTGGACAGGGGGCAAGGTATGGCTACACCTTC. This codes for CASSGQGARYGYTF.

This chain connects TRBV29-1 to TRBJ1-2; 8 bases align to TRBD1. This CDR3 region has 13 residues. Germline V gene data show CDR1 as SQVTM and CDR2 as ANQGSEA. Losses at the gene ends were 7 bases for V and 3 bases for J; bases not matched to a gene: 7. The CDR3 DNA follows: TGCAGCGCCAGGGGGCGGGACGACTATGGCTACACCTTC. The encoded protein is CSARGRDDYGYTF.